Below are 22 T cell receptor beta chains sequenced from a single sample in a study of shared clonotypes between healthy human individuals. Using immunoSEQ multiplex PCR, the repertoire was profiled, and TCRdb retains in-frame clones only, with some absent. The profile shows about 470,000 clones, 79% of them singletons. Sequencing used PBMCs. The receptors were gathered from a woman in her forties in good health. Some clones in this sample may be carry-over from other donors' samples.

This clone was counted a few times. The chain has TRBV7-2 and TRBJ2-7; TRBD1 or TRBD2 may be the D gene (5 bases each). This CDR3 has 16 residues. CDR1 and CDR2 from the germline V gene are SGHTA and FQGNSA. Trimming left V 1 base short and J 3 bases short, with 16 bases between. CDR3 nucleotides: TGTGCCAGCAGCTTAGTTGGGACCGGTATCCACTACGAGCAGTACTTC. It translates to CASSLVGTGIHYEQYF.

The J gene is TRBJ2-7, the V gene TRBV28, with TRBD1 matching 10 bases. Germline V CDR1 and CDR2: MDHEN, SYDVKM. The CDR3 is 12 amino acids. After removal of 6 bases from V and 13 bases from J, the junction contained 9 bases not matched to a gene. CDR3 bases: TGTGCCAGCAGCCGGCTCGGGACAGGGGCCTACTTC. Protein sequence: CASSRLGTGAYF.

The chain recombines TRBV5-1 with TRBJ1-4; no definite D call. The germline V and J ends were trimmed by 2 bases and 3 bases, with 8 bases remaining between them. The CDR3 loop spans 14 amino acids. Germline CDR1 is SGHRS and CDR2 is YFSETQ. In DNA form, the CDR3 reads TGCGCCAGCAGCTTCCCGGGGTCTAATGAAAAACTGTTTTTT. It is translated as CASSFPGSNEKLFF.

The V call is TRBV11-2, the J call TRBJ2-1; 8 nucleotides line up with TRBD1. V lost 0 bases, J lost 4 bases, and 2 bases stayed unmatched. Per the germline V gene, CDR1 is SGHAT and CDR2 is FQNNGV. This CDR3 has 15 residues. This CDR3 reads CASSLDRGRYNEQFF. CDR3 in DNA: TGTGCCAGCAGCTTAGACAGGGGGCGGTACAATGAGCAGTTCTTC. Full variable domain (rest looked up from reference TRBV11-2 and TRBJ2-1): EAGVAQSPRYKIIEKRQSVAFWCNPISGHATLYWYQQILGQGPKLLIQFQNNGVVDDSQLPKDRFSAERLKGVDSTLKIQPAKLEDSAVYLCASSLDRGRYNEQFFGPGTRLTVL.

This chain joins TRBV19 and TRBJ2-3; 7 bases agree with TRBD2. Germline CDR1 is LNHDA and CDR2 is SQIVND (reference sequence). This CDR3 is built from 14 residues. The V segment lost 3 bases and the J segment 0 bases; nucleotides outside the gene matches: 0. The CDR3 sequence: CASSISGSTDTQYF. The DNA of the CDR3 is TGTGCCAGTAGTATTAGCGGGAGCACAGATACGCAGTATTTT.

The CDR3 region has the DNA TGTGCCATCAGTGAGTGGGCGGGACAGGTCAATCAGCCCCAGCATTTT. It specifies CAISEWAGQVNQPQHF. This chain connects TRBV10-3 to TRBJ1-5; TRBD1 agrees at 8 bases. The V gene end was trimmed by 1 base and the J gene end by 3 bases; junction bases not matched to a gene: 5. The germline V gene has CDR1 ENHRY and CDR2 SYGVKD. CDR3 length: 16 amino acids.

Only one count was recorded for this clone. The rearrangement uses TRBV18 and TRBJ1-2, with 9 bases matching TRBD1. The CDR3 extends over 14 amino acids. The junction had 2 bases not matched to a gene; V was cut back by 2 bases and J by 4 bases. The germline CDR1 and CDR2 sequences are KGHSH and LQKENI. CDR3 protein: CASSPDRGVYGYTF. For the CDR3, the DNA is TGTGCCAGCTCACCAGACAGGGGGGTCTATGGCTACACCTTC. Drawing the rest from reference TRBV18 and TRBJ1-2, the complete variable domain is NAGVMQNPRHLVRRRGQEARLRCSPMKGHSHVYWYRQLPEEGLKFMVYLQKENIIDESGMPKERFSAEFPKEGPSILRIQQVVRGDSAAYFCASSPDRGVYGYTFGSGTRLTVV.

The rearrangement links TRBV4-1 to TRBJ2-5; D is uncertain. Trimming removed 1 base at V and 2 bases at J, with 8 bases between. The CDR3 has 14 residues. Germline V lookup: CDR1 MGHRA, CDR2 YSYEKL. CDR3 coding DNA: TGCGCCAGCAGCCAAGTCTGGGGACAAGAGACCCAGTACTTC. This gives the protein CASSQVWGQETQYF.

Many counts were recorded for this clone. This chain links TRBV11-3 with TRBJ2-1; possibly TRBD2 for D (5 bases). The CDR3 covers 12 residues. Germline V gene lookup returns CDR1 SGHNT and CDR2 YENEEA. V was cut by 2 bases and J by 9 bases, with 8 bases left in between. The CDR3 DNA sequence: TGTGCCAGCAGCTTACACGAGGGTGAGCAGTTCTTC. Translated, it gives CASSLHEGEQFF.

The sample holds a few counts of this clone. The gene calls are TRBV28 and TRBJ2-2, with 8 nucleotides matching TRBD1. After removal of 5 bases from V and 4 bases from J, the junction contained 3 bases not matched to a gene. Germline values: CDR1 MDHEN, CDR2 SYDVKM. This CDR3 region has 14 residues. The CDR3 region is CASSITGGTGELFF. CDR3 bases: TGTGCCAGCAGTATTACAGGGGGCACCGGGGAGCTGTTTTTT.

The chain joins TRBV5-1 to TRBJ2-6; TRBD1 is a possible D gene (5 bases). This CDR3 has 16 amino acids. CDR1 and CDR2 from the germline V gene are SGHRS and YFSETQ. The V and J ends lost 0 bases and 2 bases respectively, with 9 bases between them. The CDR3 here is CASSLALGAGANVLTF. The CDR3 DNA reads TGCGCCAGCAGCTTGGCGCTAGGGGCTGGGGCCAACGTCCTGACTTTC.

In this sample, this clone turned up many times. V usage is TRBV4-1 and J usage is TRBJ2-2; D is ambiguous. Germline values: CDR1 MGHRA, CDR2 YSYEKL. This CDR3 is 14 amino acids long. V was shortened by 1 base and J by 7 bases, with 10 bases between the two germline ends. CDR3 coding DNA: TGCGCCAGCAGCCAAGGCGGTGGTGGCGGGGAGCTGTTTTTT. Protein sequence: CASSQGGGGGELFF.

The table lists this clone with a few counts. J is TRBJ2-7 and V is TRBV30; a weak D match, TRBD2 (5 bases). Germline V CDR1 and CDR2: GTSNPN, SVGIG (reference sequence). With 3 bases removed from V and 2 bases from J, the gap between germline ends came to 14 bases. The CDR3 covers 14 residues. The CDR3 DNA reads TGTGCCTGGAGCGCCCCCGAGGGAGCCTACGAGCAGTACTTC. Translated: CAWSAPEGAYEQYF.

The V gene is TRBV27, the J gene TRBJ2-5, with D uncertain. The V gene lost 5 bases and the J gene lost 3 bases, with 13 bases spanning the gap. This CDR3 comprises 14 residues. Germline CDR1 MNHEY, CDR2 SMNVEV (reference sequence). The CDR3 DNA is TGTGCCAGCAGTCCTCAGGTGGGGAAAGAGACCCAGTACTTC. Translated: CASSPQVGKETQYF.

The chain recombines TRBV7-9 with TRBJ1-4; 7 nucleotides line up with TRBD1. The J segment lost 8 bases and the V segment lost 5 bases, leaving 11 bases of the junction unmatched. The CDR3 sequence is 15 residues long. Germline V CDR1 and CDR2: SEHNR, FQNEAQ (reference sequence). CDR3 in DNA: TGTGCCAGCAGCCCTGGAGGGGACAGCGGGGAAAAACTGTTTTTT. Translated, it gives CASSPGGDSGEKLFF.

In its sample, this clone was seen a few times. This chain connects TRBV30 to TRBJ2-5; possible D gene TRBD2, 6 bases. The germline gives CDR1 GTSNPN, CDR2 SVGIG (reference sequence). The CDR3 is made up of 14 amino acids. V gave up 5 bases and J gave up 1 base, with 14 bases separating them. CDR3 bases: TGTGCCTGGGATTTTGGAGGGCCCCAAGAGACCCAGTACTTC. Encoded protein: CAWDFGGPQETQYF.

Details on this clone: One base separates it from a far larger clone, so it is likely a read error. Other DNA sequences in this sample translate to the same CDR3. The genes are TRBV27 and TRBJ2-7, with 8 bases matching TRBD1. The CDR3 spans 13 residues. With V trimmed by 9 bases and J by 2 bases, 6 bases remained unmatched. Germline V gene lookup returns CDR1 MNHEY and CDR2 SMNVEV (reference sequence). This CDR3 reads CASSQGATYEQYF. DNA for the CDR3: TGTGCCAGTAGCCAGGGGGCCACCTACGAGCAGTACTTC.

The chain is built from TRBV4-1 and TRBJ2-2; TRBD1 matches 7 bases. V shed 7 bases and J 0 bases; nucleotides not matched to a gene: 11. This CDR3 has 17 amino acids. CDR1 and CDR2 from the germline V gene are MGHRA and YSYEKL. In nucleotides, the CDR3 is TGCGCCAGCACCCCCGGACAGGCCCGATCGAACACCGGGGAGCTGTTTTTT. The encoded protein is CASTPGQARSNTGELFF.

On this clone: An end of the junction differs from the germline gene, which may be a read error. The rearrangement links TRBV7-7 to TRBJ2-5; no clear D. The CDR3 contains 14 residues. Germline CDR1 SSHAT, CDR2 FNYEAQ (reference sequence). CDR3 nucleotides: TGTGCTAGCAGCCCACGTATGGTTGGAGAGACCCAGTACTTC. Encoded protein: CASSPRMVGETQYF.

This chain uses TRBV4-2 with TRBJ2-1; D not resolved. Trimming pared 3 bases from V and 0 bases from J, leaving 15 bases between. The CDR3 is 17 residues long. Per the germline V gene, CDR1 is LGHNA and CDR2 is YNFKEQ. CDR3 protein: CASSQLLTHSSYNEQFF. DNA for the CDR3: TGTGCCAGCAGCCAGCTTTTAACTCACAGCTCCTACAATGAGCAGTTCTTC.

This sequence joins TRBV28 and TRBJ2-7, with D tentatively TRBD1 (6 bases). CDR3 length: 15 amino acids. Germline V gene data show CDR1 as MDHEN and CDR2 as SYDVKM. V was shortened by 11 bases and J by 0 bases, with 20 bases between the two germline ends. CDR3 region: CAGTDQDRFSYEQYF. The DNA of the CDR3 is TGTGCCGGCACCGATCAGGACAGATTCTCCTACGAGCAGTACTTC.

J is TRBJ1-5 and V is TRBV30; 10 bases match TRBD1. The CDR3 runs 16 residues. V lost 2 bases and J lost 5; bases outside the gene matches: 9. Germline V gives CDR1 GTSNPN, CDR2 SVGIG (reference sequence). Written as DNA, the CDR3 is TGTGCCTGGAGTAGGAACCGGGACAGGGGATATCAGCCCCAGCATTTT. Amino acids: CAWSRNRDRGYQPQHF.